Given below is one T cell receptor beta chain in context. Its antigen remains unidentified. In this CDR3 the conserved last residue, phenylalanine or tryptophan, is missing, so a read error is likely. This specimen comes from a study of regulatory T cells in long-lasting Graves disease (dated by TCRdb to about 2021). A note on the overall study: In the newly diagnosed Graves' disease group, patients had been taking antithyroid drugs for less than 3 months. Patients with persistent Graves' disease were compared with patients with newly diagnosed Graves' disease using TCR sequencing and RNA sequencing of peripheral blood. The study was registered as a clinical trial and conducted in China. A total of 35 or so samples were covered by TCR sequencing, comprising around 13 persistent and 20 or so newly diagnosed Graves' disease patients. On the study overall, not on this receptor specifically: The authors noted that the small sample size was a limitation that may lower accuracy. Compared with newly diagnosed patients, persistent Graves' disease patients had lower TCR Shannon entropy and fewer highly expanded clones, which suggests clonal expansion. A larger number of public clonotypes was shared among persistent patients (under 3,000) than among newly diagnosed patients (more than 850). Only peripheral blood was studied, because thyroid tissue, the primary lesion, was inaccessible. Sequencing and analysis were restricted to the TCR beta chain.

Explained via the paper, the time point label denotes: newly diagnosed GD, antithyroid drugs for less than 3 months. For both TCR sequencing and RNA sequencing, RNA was extracted from PBMCs using TRIzol. Graves' disease was diagnosed according to American Thyroid Association guidelines. Patients were recruited from an endocrinology department in Xi'an, China. Each patient gave 9 to 10 milliliters of peripheral blood, collected in an EDTA anticoagulant tube. Ficoll Paque Plus density gradient separation was used to isolate PBMCs, and no additional T cell sorting was done. An Agilent 2100 Bioanalyzer and agarose gel were used to check RNA quality, while a NanoDrop 2000 measured RNA concentration. Library method: multiplex PCR. TCRdb lists the instrument as Illumina HiSeq 4000. TCR beta libraries were built with iRepertoire HTBI primers and Arm-PCR amplification of CDR3 regions. Gel purification was performed on PCR products prior to sequencing. The study's processing was this. A total of some 60 TRBV and under 15 TRBJ segments were identified across samples and were used for gene usage analysis of CDR3 amino acid clonotypes. COPE and FqMerger were used to merge the filtered high-quality paired reads into contigs. BLAST was used to align contigs to the IMGT TRBV, TRBD and TRBJ reference genes, and CDR3 was defined following IMGT. Highly expanded clones were defined as clonotypes with a frequency above 0.1%. Shannon entropy was used to measure repertoire diversity, and the Gini coefficient was used to measure V-J evenness. A clonotype found in more than one individual was treated as public. Starting from the raw public reads, TCRdb applied fastp trimming at Q25, assembled clones with MiXCR and retained in-frame beta chains. Here each entry gathers all rows of one CDR3 protein and keeps the most common genes and DNA. TCRdb's processing, not the authors', yielded these V and J calls. This sample holds hundreds of thousands of distinct CDR3 sequences; 15% to 20% were observed only once. Approximately 11% of the sample lies in the top ten.

This sample also appeared in a second study, on T cells in Graves' hyperthyroidism and ophthalmopathy. As noted in the second study: Graves' hyperthyroidism was defined as stable when no progression to ophthalmopathy occurred over 18 months of follow-up. Hyperthyroidism patients were aged 18 to 65 years and newly diagnosed, with disease duration of less than 2 months. Patients with uncontrolled infections, other autoimmune diseases, pregnancy or lactation were excluded. Diagnoses were based on clinical symptoms, serum thyroxine and TRAb, thyroid ultrasound and orbital computed tomography. The TCR CDR3 was subjected to a first round of RT-PCR using the HTBI primer set and the Qiagen OneStep RT-PCR kit. Most expanded thyroid clonotypes (frequency above 0.001) were also found in blood, which suggests that blood repertoires may mirror thyroid immune responses. Ophthalmopathy was separated from stable hyperthyroidism by a 13 V-J signature model, with roughly 88% sensitivity and approximately 84% specificity obtained in cross-validation and 80%/75% obtained in testing. In validation, the model predicted progression to ophthalmopathy a median of around 6.5 months before onset, with around 70% sensitivity and 72.22% specificity. To identify distinguishing TCR V-J signatures, a discovery cohort of around 98 patients was used, comprising some 43 with Graves' ophthalmopathy and under 60 with stable Graves' hyperthyroidism. An independent validation cohort of around 19 hyperthyroidism patients and more than 15 patients who later progressed to ophthalmopathy tested prospective prediction of ophthalmopathy. The 85 to 100 discovery patients were randomly split 7:3 into training and test sets. In several Graves' hyperthyroidism patients, the study also compared T-cell repertoires from thyroid tissue with T-cell repertoires from blood. Following sampling, methimazole starting at 30 mg daily was given to hyperthyroidism patients, and high-dose intravenous methylprednisolone was given to ophthalmopathy patients. A second multiplex PCR round built the libraries, followed by size selection and purification. Paired-end sequencing of the libraries was performed with 100 bp reads on an Illumina HiSeq2000. Raw data were processed with SOAPnuke, discarding reads with adapters, uncalled bases, mean Phred below 15, or no exact constant-primer or identifier match. COPE v1.2.5 was used to merge high-quality paired reads, and clonotypes were defined as unique nucleotide sequences. MiTCR v1.1 was used to align clonotypes to the IMGT TRBV, TRBD and TRBJ reference segments. Only V-J combinations with frequency above 0.0001, covering about 99% of repertoires, were analysed. The TCS score was defined as the ratio of F50 (clonal expansion) to E x V (chaos), calculated using BLOSUM62-based TCRdist between CDR3 peptides within each V-J. Welch's t-statistics and random forest reduced 514 V-J features to about 12, which were used in a naive Bayes classifier (R e1071). Sample size was not statistically predetermined, and investigators were not blinded to group allocation. The paper reports TCR Vbeta CDR3 sequencing of roughly 140 peripheral blood samples: approximately 43 ophthalmopathy, roughly 74 hyperthyroidism and roughly 17 progressor patients.

The material was peripheral blood mononuclear cells (PBMCs), obtained at new diagnosis, from a patient treated with antithyroid drugs. The sequence was collected from a woman aged 25-40 years with Graves disease. Donor details come from another sample of the same person, matched by shared clones.

The CDR3 region reads CASSVSNTVRRPLMAFS. The DNA reads as follows: TGTGCCAGCAGCGTATCGAATACCGTCCGGAGGCCCCTTATGGCTTTCTCT. Recombination connected TRBV6-1 to TRBJ1-1; no D gene call is confident. The germline V gene sets CDR1 to MNHNS and CDR2 to SASEGT. The CDR3 adds up to 17 amino acids, both ends counted. The kept DNA is CDR3 alone, 51 bases in frame from the first base. V and J are truncated by 6 bases and 11 bases respectively, leaving an intervening sequence of 31 bases.